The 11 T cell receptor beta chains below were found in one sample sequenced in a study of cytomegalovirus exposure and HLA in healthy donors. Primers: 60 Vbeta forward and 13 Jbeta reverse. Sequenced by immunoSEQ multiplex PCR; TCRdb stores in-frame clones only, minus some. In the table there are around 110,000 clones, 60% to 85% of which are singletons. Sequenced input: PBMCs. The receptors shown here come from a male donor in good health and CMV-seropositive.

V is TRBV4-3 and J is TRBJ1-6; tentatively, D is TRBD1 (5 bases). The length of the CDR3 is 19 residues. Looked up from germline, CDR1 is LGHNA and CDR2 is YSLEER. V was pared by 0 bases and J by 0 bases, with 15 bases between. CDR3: CASSQEYGTGSSYNSPLHF. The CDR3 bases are TGCGCCAGCAGCCAAGAGTATGGGACTGGAAGCTCCTATAATTCACCCCTCCACTTT.

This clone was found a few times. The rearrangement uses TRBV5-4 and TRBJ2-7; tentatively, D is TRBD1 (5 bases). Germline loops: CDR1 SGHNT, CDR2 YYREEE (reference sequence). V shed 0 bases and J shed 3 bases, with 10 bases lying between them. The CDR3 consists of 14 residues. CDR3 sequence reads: CASSLGRVNYEQYF. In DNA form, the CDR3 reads TGTGCCAGCAGCTTGGGCAGGGTGAACTACGAGCAGTACTTC. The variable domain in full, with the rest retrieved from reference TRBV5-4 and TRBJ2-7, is ETGVTQSPTHLIKTRGQQVTLRCSSQSGHNTVSWYQQALGQGPQFIFQYYREEENGRGNFPPRFSGLQFPNYSSELNVNALELDDSALYLCASSLGRVNYEQYFGPGTRLTVT.

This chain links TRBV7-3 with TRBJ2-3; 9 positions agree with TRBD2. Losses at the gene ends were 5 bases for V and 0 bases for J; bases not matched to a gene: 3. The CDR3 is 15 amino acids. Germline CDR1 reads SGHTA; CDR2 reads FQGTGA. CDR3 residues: CASSPRGGSTDTQYF. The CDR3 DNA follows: TGTGCCAGCAGCCCGCGGGGGGGAAGCACAGATACGCAGTATTTT.

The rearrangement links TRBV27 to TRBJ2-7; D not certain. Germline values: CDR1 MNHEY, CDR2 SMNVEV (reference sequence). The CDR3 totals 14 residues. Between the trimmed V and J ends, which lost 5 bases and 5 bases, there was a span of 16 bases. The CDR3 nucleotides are TGTGCCAGCAGTGAATCCGATACATTGGACGAGCAGTACTTC. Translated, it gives CASSESDTLDEQYF.

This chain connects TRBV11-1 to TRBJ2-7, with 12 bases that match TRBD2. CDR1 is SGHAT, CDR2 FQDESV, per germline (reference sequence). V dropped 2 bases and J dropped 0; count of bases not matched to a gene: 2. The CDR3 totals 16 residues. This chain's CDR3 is CASSLLAGGSSYEQYF. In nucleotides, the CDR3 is TGTGCCAGCAGCTTACTAGCGGGGGGGAGCTCCTACGAGCAGTACTTC. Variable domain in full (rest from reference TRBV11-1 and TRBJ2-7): EAEVAQSPRYKITEKSQAVAFWCDPISGHATLYWYRQILGQGPELLVQFQDESVVDDSQLPKDRFSAERLKGVDSTLKIQPAELGDSAMYLCASSLLAGGSSYEQYFGPGTRLTVT.

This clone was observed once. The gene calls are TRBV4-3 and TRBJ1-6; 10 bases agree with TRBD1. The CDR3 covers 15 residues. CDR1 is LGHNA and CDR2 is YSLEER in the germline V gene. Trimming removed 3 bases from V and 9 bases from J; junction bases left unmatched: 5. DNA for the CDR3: TGCGCCAGCAGCCAGATGACAGGGGGCATTTCACCCCTCCACTTT. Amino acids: CASSQMTGGISPLHF.

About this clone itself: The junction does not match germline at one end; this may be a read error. The CDR3 DNA sequence: TGTGCCACCAGCAGAGACCTCTCCACAGGGGCTAATTCACCCCTCAACTTT. Its translation: CATSRDLSTGANSPLNF. V is TRBV15 and J is TRBJ1-6; TRBD1 matches 7 bases. CDR3 length equals 17 residues. CDR1 is LNHNV, CDR2 YYDKDF, per germline (reference sequence). Variable domain in full (rest from reference TRBV15 and TRBJ1-6): DAMVIQNPRYQVTQFGKPVTLSCSQTLNHNVMYWYQQKSSQAPKLLFHYYDKDFNNEADTPDNFQSRRPNTSFCFLDIRSPGLGDTAMYLCATSRDLSTGANSPLNFGNGTRLTVT.

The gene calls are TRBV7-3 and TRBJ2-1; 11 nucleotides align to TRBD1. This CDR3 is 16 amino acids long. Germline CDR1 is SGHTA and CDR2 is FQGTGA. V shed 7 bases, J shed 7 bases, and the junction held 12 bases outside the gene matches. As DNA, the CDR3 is TGTGCCAGCACCAATGGACAGGGGGCGCTAGGAAATGAGCAGTTCTTC. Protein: CASTNGQGALGNEQFF.

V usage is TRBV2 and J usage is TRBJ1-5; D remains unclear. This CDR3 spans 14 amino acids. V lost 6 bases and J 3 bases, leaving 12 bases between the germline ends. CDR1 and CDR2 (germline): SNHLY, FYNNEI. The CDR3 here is CASRERVLNQPQHF. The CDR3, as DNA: TGTGCCAGCAGGGAACGGGTCCTCAATCAGCCCCAGCATTTT.

The DNA for the CDR3 is TGCGCCAGCAGATTCCACCGGGACAGCGTTACCAATTCACCCCTCCACTTT. Protein: CASRFHRDSVTNSPLHF. The chain carries TRBV10-1 and TRBJ1-6, with 7 nucleotides matching TRBD1. CDR3 size: 17 residues. Germline lookup yields CDR1 WNHNN and CDR2 SYGVQD (reference sequence). The V gene end was trimmed by 6 bases and the J gene end by 7 bases; junction bases not matched to a gene: 15.

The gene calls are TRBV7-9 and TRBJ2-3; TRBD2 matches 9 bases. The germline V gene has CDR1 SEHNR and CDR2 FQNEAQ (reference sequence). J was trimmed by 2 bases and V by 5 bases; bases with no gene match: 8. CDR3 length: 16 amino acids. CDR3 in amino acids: CASSRLGGGVTDTQYF. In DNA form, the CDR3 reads TGTGCCAGCAGCCGCTTGGGCGGGGGGGTCACAGATACGCAGTATTTT. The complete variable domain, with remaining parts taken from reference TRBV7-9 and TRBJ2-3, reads DTGVSQNPRHKITKRGQNVTFRCDPISEHNRLYWYRQTLGQGPEFLTYFQNEAQLEKSRLLSDRFSAERPKGSFSTLEIQRTEQGDSAMYLCASSRLGGGVTDTQYFGPGTRLTVL.